Following are 8 T cell receptor beta chains from one sample sequenced in a study of blood T cell repertoires in COVID-19. Method: immunoSEQ multiplex PCR; TCRdb's copy keeps in-frame clones and lacks some. The table records roughly 430,000 clones, about 88% of them present only once. Material for sequencing was PBMCs or T cells enriched from blood (not recorded which). Receptors were obtained from a woman aged 18 to 35 who had been exposed to COVID-19.

This clone was recorded only once. The genes are TRBV7-2 and TRBJ2-1; maybe TRBD2 (6 bases). V was cut by 10 bases and J by 0 bases, with 22 bases left in between. Germline V gene lookup returns CDR1 SGHTA and CDR2 FQGNSA. The CDR3 has 17 amino acids. The CDR3 sequence is CATAASAIISSYNEQFF. CDR3 in DNA: TGTGCCACCGCCGCTAGCGCGATCATTAGCTCCTACAATGAGCAGTTCTTC.

The chain combines TRBV7-6 with TRBJ1-3; D might be TRBD1 (5 bases). V lost 4 bases and J lost 1, with 14 bases in between. Per the germline V gene, CDR1 is SGHVS and CDR2 is FNYEAQ. This CDR3 comprises 16 residues. The CDR3 DNA reads as TGTGCCAGCAGCTCTTCGGGGGAAGTGTCTGGAAACACCATATATTTT. The encoded protein is CASSSSGEVSGNTIYF.

The gene calls are TRBV13 and TRBJ2-2; the match to TRBD1 covers 8 bases. V dropped 4 bases and J dropped 1; count of bases not matched to a gene: 2. The CDR3 length is 15 residues. Germline lookup yields CDR1 PRHDT and CDR2 FYEKMQ (reference sequence). CDR3: CASSSGTGNTGELFF. CDR3 sequence (DNA): TGTGCCAGCAGCTCCGGGACAGGGAACACCGGGGAGCTGTTTTTT.

This rearrangement joins TRBV5-8 to TRBJ1-1; 7 bases agree with TRBD1. Losses at the gene ends were 0 bases for V and 5 bases for J; bases not matched to a gene: 4. CDR3 length equals 14 residues. Germline CDR1 reads SGHTS; CDR2 reads YDEGEE. Here the CDR3 DNA reads TGTGCCAGCAGCTTGGCAGGGGGTATGACTGAAGCTTTCTTT. Translation: CASSLAGGMTEAFF.

The chain carries TRBV4-2 and TRBJ2-1; maybe TRBD2 (6 bases). The V end lost 0 bases, the J end lost 4 bases, and 10 bases lay between the germline ends. Germline V gene lookup returns CDR1 LGHNA and CDR2 YNFKEQ. This CDR3 has 15 residues. In DNA, the CDR3 is TGTGCCAGCAGCCAAGAGCCGGGGGTTTACAATGAGCAGTTCTTC. It translates to CASSQEPGVYNEQFF.

This clone appeared a few times. In the same sample, other DNA sequences code for this CDR3. V is TRBV6-2 or TRBV6-3 and J is TRBJ2-7; D is unclear. Per the germline V gene, CDR1 is MNHEY and CDR2 is SVGEGT. CDR3 length: 11 amino acids. The V gene lost 5 bases and the J gene lost 3 bases, with 5 bases spanning the gap. Here the CDR3 reads CASSPHYEQYF. Written as DNA, the CDR3 is TGTGCCAGCAGTCCACACTACGAGCAGTACTTC.

The chain uses TRBV5-4 and TRBJ1-4; maybe TRBD1 (5 bases). V was pared by 4 bases and J by 6 bases, with 10 bases between. Germline V gene sequence: CDR1 SGHNT, CDR2 YYREEE (reference sequence). CDR3 size: 13 residues. DNA of the CDR3: TGTGCCAGCAGCCTCGGACAATATGAAAAACTGTTTTTT. Residues: CASSLGQYEKLFF.

V is TRBV18 and J is TRBJ1-1; possibly TRBD1 for D (5 bases). Trimming removed 4 bases at V and 0 bases at J, with 9 bases between. The germline V gene has CDR1 KGHSH and CDR2 LQKENI. The CDR3 consists of 14 residues. This CDR3 is CASSLQGMNTEAFF. DNA of the CDR3: TGTGCCAGCTCACTCCAGGGAATGAACACTGAAGCTTTCTTT.